This is a list of T cell receptor beta chains from one sample in a study of blood T cell repertoires in COVID-19. Sequenced by immunoSEQ multiplex PCR; TCRdb stores in-frame clones only, minus some. The data hold roughly 200,000 clones, with around 89% observed a single time. The sample was peripheral blood. These receptors all stem from a man aged 35-49 years with active or convalescent COVID-19. The CDR3 runs from the conserved cysteine through the conserved F or W. The D gene is left open where the match is weak. Clone sizes are given selectively: once, few, many, or a class where the clone is expanded.

clone_size: NA
j_call: TRBJ2-5
v_call: TRBV19
d_call: NA
cdr3_nt: TGTGCCAGTAGTACCCTTAGAGAGACCCAGTACTTC
cdr3_aa: CASSTLRETQYF

clone_size: NA
j_call: TRBJ1-2
v_call: TRBV5-1
d_call: TRBD1
cdr3_nt: TGCGCCAGCGGACAGGGGGATAACTATGGCTACACCTTC
cdr3_aa: CASGQGDNYGYTF

clone_size: NA
j_call: TRBJ1-6
v_call: TRBV2
d_call: NA
cdr3_nt: TGTGCCAGCAGTGGTGTCCCCGGGGGGAGTAATTCACCCCTCCACTTT
cdr3_aa: CASSGVPGGSNSPLHF

clone_size: NA
j_call: TRBJ1-5
v_call: TRBV6-2/TRBV6-3
d_call: NA
cdr3_nt: TGTGCCAGCAGCTTATATTGGACAAATAGCAATCAGCCCCAGCATTTT
cdr3_aa: CASSLYWTNSNQPQHF

clone_size: NA
j_call: TRBJ1-3
v_call: TRBV4-2
d_call: NA
cdr3_nt: TGTGCCAGCAGCCAAGATCTCAGGGCTGGAAACACCATATATTTT
cdr3_aa: CASSQDLRAGNTIYF

clone_size: NA
j_call: TRBJ1-6
v_call: TRBV24-1
d_call: NA
cdr3_nt: TGTGCCACCAGTGATCGTTGGGGCAGGGAGGACAATTCACCCCTCCACTTT
cdr3_aa: CATSDRWGREDNSPLHF

clone_size: NA
j_call: TRBJ2-5
v_call: TRBV6-6
d_call: TRBD2
cdr3_nt: TGTGCCAGCAGTTTAGGACTAGCGGGCGGACAAGAGACCCAGTACTTC
cdr3_aa: CASSLGLAGGQETQYF

clone_size: NA
j_call: TRBJ2-5
v_call: TRBV7-2
d_call: TRBD1
cdr3_nt: TGTGCCAGCAGCTTAGGACAGGGGATGAGTGGAGAGACCCAGTACTTC
cdr3_aa: CASSLGQGMSGETQYF

clone_size: NA
j_call: TRBJ2-7
v_call: TRBV19
d_call: TRBD2
cdr3_nt: TGTGCCAGTAGCCGGACTAGCGGGAATATCTACGAGCAGTACTTC
cdr3_aa: CASSRTSGNIYEQYF

clone_size: few
j_call: TRBJ1-1
v_call: TRBV18
d_call: TRBD1
cdr3_nt: TGTGCCAGCTCCCCCGACAGGGACACTGAAGCTTTCTTT
cdr3_aa: CASSPDRDTEAFF

clone_size: NA
j_call: TRBJ1-5
v_call: TRBV6-2/TRBV6-3
d_call: TRBD1
cdr3_nt: TGTGCCAGCAGTTACTGGCAGGGGGCGGATCAGCCCCAGCATTTT
cdr3_aa: CASSYWQGADQPQHF

clone_size: once
j_call: TRBJ2-1
v_call: TRBV28
d_call: TRBD2
cdr3_nt: TGTGCCAGCAGTCGTCTCACTAGCGGGAGGTCCTACAATGAGCAGTTCTTC
cdr3_aa: CASSRLTSGRSYNEQFF

clone_size: NA
j_call: TRBJ1-1
v_call: TRBV28
d_call: TRBD1
cdr3_nt: TGTGCCATTGACAGGGGGCTCACTGAAGCTTTCTTT
cdr3_aa: CAIDRGLTEAFF

clone_size: once
j_call: TRBJ1-6
v_call: TRBV18
d_call: NA
cdr3_nt: TGTGCCAGCTCACCTACAGGGATACCTAATTCACCCCTCCACTTT
cdr3_aa: CASSPTGIPNSPLHF

clone_size: NA
j_call: TRBJ2-7
v_call: TRBV27
d_call: NA
cdr3_nt: TGTGCCAGCAGTTTCACCGGAGGGGGGGGGAGCTCCTACGAGCAGTACTTC
cdr3_aa: CASSFTGGGGSSYEQYF

clone_size: NA
j_call: TRBJ1-6
v_call: TRBV7-2
d_call: NA
cdr3_nt: TGTGCCAGCAGCCCGGGGGTTGGCTATAATTCACCCCTCCACTTT
cdr3_aa: CASSPGVGYNSPLHF

clone_size: NA
j_call: TRBJ1-2
v_call: TRBV12-3/TRBV12-4
d_call: NA
cdr3_nt: TGTGCCAGCAGTTTTTCTTTGGTGGGCGGCTACACCTTC
cdr3_aa: CASSFSLVGGYTF

clone_size: NA
j_call: TRBJ1-4
v_call: TRBV20-1
d_call: NA
cdr3_nt: TGCAGTGCTAGTTGGGCCTCTACGGTGAAACTGTTTTTT
cdr3_aa: CSASWASTVKLFF

clone_size: NA
j_call: TRBJ2-7
v_call: TRBV6-6
d_call: NA
cdr3_nt: TGTGCCAGCAGTTATGACAGCGAAACCTACGAGCAGTACTTC
cdr3_aa: CASSYDSETYEQYF

clone_size: NA
j_call: TRBJ1-1
v_call: TRBV30
d_call: NA
cdr3_nt: TGTGCCTGGAGCGGAGGTGCCCCAATCGGCACTGAAGCTTTCTTT
cdr3_aa: CAWSGGAPIGTEAFF

clone_size: NA
j_call: TRBJ2-7
v_call: TRBV5-1
d_call: TRBD1
cdr3_nt: TGCGCCAGCAGCCCTACTGGGACAGCTTCCGGCGAGCAGTACTTC
cdr3_aa: CASSPTGTASGEQYF

clone_size: NA
j_call: TRBJ1-1
v_call: TRBV6-5
d_call: TRBD1
cdr3_nt: TGTGCCAGCAGTTACCGGGACAGGGGACCGGTTACTGAAGCTTTCTTT
cdr3_aa: CASSYRDRGPVTEAFF

clone_size: NA
j_call: TRBJ1-5
v_call: TRBV7-2
d_call: TRBD1
cdr3_nt: TGTGCCAGCAGCCCGACAGGGGGCAATCAGCCCCAGCATTTT
cdr3_aa: CASSPTGGNQPQHF

clone_size: NA
j_call: TRBJ2-2
v_call: TRBV3-1/TRBV3-2
d_call: NA
cdr3_nt: TGTGCCAGCAGCCAAGTCGGGCGGGGTAAGAGGGAAGGTGGCGGGGAGCTGTTTTTT
cdr3_aa: CASSQVGRGKREGGGELFF

clone_size: NA
j_call: TRBJ2-7
v_call: TRBV19
d_call: NA
cdr3_nt: TGTGCCAGTAGTATTTTAGAGACCTACGAGCAGTACTTC
cdr3_aa: CASSILETYEQYF

clone_size: NA
j_call: TRBJ1-2
v_call: TRBV6-6
d_call: TRBD1
cdr3_nt: TGTGCCAGCAGCACCCGGACAGGAGCTAACTATGGCTACACCTTC
cdr3_aa: CASSTRTGANYGYTF

clone_size: NA
j_call: TRBJ1-1
v_call: TRBV27
d_call: NA
cdr3_nt: TGTGCCAGCAGTCTGAACAGGGTGAACACTGAAGCTTTCTTT
cdr3_aa: CASSLNRVNTEAFF

clone_size: NA
j_call: TRBJ1-3
v_call: TRBV13
d_call: NA
cdr3_nt: TGTGCCAGCAGCACGACAGGTCTCTCTGGAAACACCATATATTTT
cdr3_aa: CASSTTGLSGNTIYF

clone_size: NA
j_call: TRBJ1-3
v_call: TRBV4-1
d_call: NA
cdr3_nt: TGCGCCAGCAGCCAAGCAGGGGCCAACTCTGGAAACACCATATATTTT
cdr3_aa: CASSQAGANSGNTIYF

clone_size: NA
j_call: TRBJ2-1
v_call: TRBV28
d_call: NA
cdr3_nt: TGTGCCAGCAGTCGGGGGTCGGAGACCTACAATGAGCAGTTCTTC
cdr3_aa: CASSRGSETYNEQFF

clone_size: once
j_call: TRBJ2-7
v_call: TRBV6-5
d_call: NA
cdr3_nt: TGTGCCAGTAATTCCGCCTACGAGCAGTACTTC
cdr3_aa: CASNSAYEQYF

clone_size: NA
j_call: TRBJ2-3
v_call: TRBV11-2
d_call: TRBD1
cdr3_nt: TGTGCCAGCAGCCCCGGACAGGGGCGGACAGATACGCAGTATTTT
cdr3_aa: CASSPGQGRTDTQYF

clone_size: once
j_call: TRBJ1-2
v_call: TRBV29-1
d_call: TRBD1
cdr3_nt: TGCAGCGTGACAGGGGGCTTTGGCTACACCTTC
cdr3_aa: CSVTGGFGYTF

clone_size: NA
j_call: TRBJ1-2
v_call: TRBV18
d_call: NA
cdr3_nt: TGTGCCAGCTCACCACTTAAGGCGGTATGGGGGGATGGCTACACCTTC
cdr3_aa: CASSPLKAVWGDGYTF

clone_size: once
j_call: TRBJ1-6
v_call: TRBV28
d_call: NA
cdr3_nt: TGTGCCAGCAGTACCCCTCAAGGGGTTCGTAATTCACCCCTCCACTTT
cdr3_aa: CASSTPQGVRNSPLHF

clone_size: NA
j_call: TRBJ2-6
v_call: TRBV5-4
d_call: NA
cdr3_nt: TGTGCCAGCAGCTCCGGGACCGGGAGATCTGGGGCCAACGTCCTGACTTTC
cdr3_aa: CASSSGTGRSGANVLTF

clone_size: NA
j_call: TRBJ2-7
v_call: TRBV7-9
d_call: NA
cdr3_nt: TGTGCCAGCAGCTTGGAGGGAGGGGGCGAGCAGTACTTC
cdr3_aa: CASSLEGGGEQYF

clone_size: NA
j_call: TRBJ2-7
v_call: TRBV27
d_call: NA
cdr3_nt: TGTGCCAGCAGTACCCGCCGCGGTTACGAGCAGTACTTC
cdr3_aa: CASSTRRGYEQYF

clone_size: once
j_call: TRBJ2-2
v_call: TRBV7-6
d_call: TRBD1
cdr3_nt: TGTGCCAGCAGCTCCCCCCACAGGGGGATGTCATTTGACACCGGGGAGCTGTTTTTT
cdr3_aa: CASSSPHRGMSFDTGELFF

clone_size: NA
j_call: TRBJ1-1
v_call: TRBV27
d_call: NA
cdr3_nt: TGTGCCAGCAGTAGGGAGGGTGGCACTGAAGCTTTCTTT
cdr3_aa: CASSREGGTEAFF

clone_size: NA
j_call: TRBJ1-5
v_call: TRBV6-2/TRBV6-3
d_call: TRBD1
cdr3_nt: TGTGCCAGCAGTTACTCGATAGCTAGTGACAGGGACAATCAGCCCCAGCATTTT
cdr3_aa: CASSYSIASDRDNQPQHF

clone_size: NA
j_call: TRBJ1-1
v_call: TRBV30
d_call: TRBD1
cdr3_nt: TGTGCCTGGAGTGTACAGTCGCCAGGGGGGAACACTGAAGCTTTCTTT
cdr3_aa: CAWSVQSPGGNTEAFF

clone_size: NA
j_call: TRBJ2-2
v_call: TRBV6-5
d_call: NA
cdr3_nt: TGTGCCAGCAGTTCCCGGACAGTCGGGGAGCTGTTTTTT
cdr3_aa: CASSSRTVGELFF

clone_size: NA
j_call: TRBJ1-1
v_call: TRBV19
d_call: NA
cdr3_nt: TGTGCCAGTAGTCCGAACTGGAACACTGAAGCTTTCTTT
cdr3_aa: CASSPNWNTEAFF

clone_size: NA
j_call: TRBJ1-3
v_call: TRBV7-9
d_call: TRBD1
cdr3_nt: TGTGCCAGCAGCTCCTTAGGAGGGGGCCCGAACACCATATATTTT
cdr3_aa: CASSSLGGGPNTIYF

clone_size: NA
j_call: TRBJ2-3
v_call: TRBV11-2
d_call: TRBD1
cdr3_nt: TGTGCCAGCAGCAAAAACAGGGGAAGGAGCACAGATACGCAGTATTTT
cdr3_aa: CASSKNRGRSTDTQYF

clone_size: NA
j_call: TRBJ2-3
v_call: TRBV3-1/TRBV3-2
d_call: TRBD2
cdr3_nt: TGTGCCAGCAGCCAATGGCGAAGTCTGCGGGGGGGCTCAGATACGCAGTATTTT
cdr3_aa: CASSQWRSLRGGSDTQYF

clone_size: NA
j_call: TRBJ2-1
v_call: TRBV24-1
d_call: TRBD2
cdr3_nt: TGTGCCACCAGTGACCCTGGACTAGCGGGGGGGAGCTCCTACAATGAGCAGTTCTTC
cdr3_aa: CATSDPGLAGGSSYNEQFF

clone_size: NA
j_call: TRBJ1-1
v_call: TRBV6-2/TRBV6-3
d_call: TRBD1
cdr3_nt: TGTGCCAGCAGCCCTGACAGGGGGCATGTGAACACTGAAGCTTTCTTT
cdr3_aa: CASSPDRGHVNTEAFF

clone_size: NA
j_call: TRBJ2-1
v_call: TRBV28
d_call: TRBD1
cdr3_nt: TGTGCCAGCACCTTCCCGAGGGGTGGTCCCGGACAGGGGGTCCCTGAGCAGTTCTTC
cdr3_aa: CASTFPRGGPGQGVPEQFF

clone_size: NA
j_call: TRBJ2-1
v_call: TRBV10-3
d_call: NA
cdr3_nt: TGTGCCATCAGTAATGGCGGTGATGAGCAGTTCTTC
cdr3_aa: CAISNGGDEQFF